This TCR beta chain stems from a study of technical replicates of blood from a few donors. The method was immunoSEQ multiplex PCR; TCRdb's version includes in-frame clones alone and lacks a portion of them. Of around 70,000 clones in the sample, roughly 96% were seen once. The germline CDR1 and CDR2 sequences are LNHDA and SQIVND (reference sequence). With 6 bases clipped from V and 2 bases from J, the junction kept 7 bases outside the gene matches. The CDR3 runs 15 residues. The TCR was taken from a human donor in good health. Sequencing used T cells isolated from PBMCs. The chain employs TRBV19 and TRBJ2-7; 10 positions match TRBD1. The chain's CDR3 is CASSSETGGAYEQYF. The CDR3 nucleotides are TGTGCCAGTAGCTCGGAGACAGGGGGCGCCTACGAGCAGTACTTC.